These 29 T cell receptor beta chains were sequenced from one sample in a study of T cells in localized non-small cell lung cancer. Data came from immunoSEQ multiplex PCR; TCRdb stores just in-frame clones and leaves some out. This table holds 25,000 to 30,000 clones, about 86% found once. The input for sequencing was peripheral blood mononuclear cells, taken before any cancer treatment. The receptors were sampled from a man aged 35 to 69 with stage III lung adenocarcinoma.

The chain has TRBV4-1 and TRBJ2-1; possibly TRBD1 or TRBD2 for D (5 bases each). There are 15 residues in the CDR3. Trimming left V 0 bases short and J 10 bases short, with 16 bases between. Looked up from germline, CDR1 is MGHRA and CDR2 is YSYEKL. This CDR3 is CASSQEGLREGEQFF. Here the CDR3 DNA reads TGCGCCAGCAGCCAAGAAGGTCTTAGAGAGGGGGAGCAGTTCTTC.

The genes are TRBV4-1 and TRBJ2-1; D remains ambiguous. Trimming removed 2 bases from V and 0 bases from J, with 11 bases in between. The V gene's germline CDR1 is MGHRA and CDR2 YSYEKL. This CDR3 is built from 16 residues. CDR3 DNA sequence: TGCGCCAGCAGCCAACTGGACGTCATCTCCTACAATGAGCAGTTCTTC. Residues: CASSQLDVISYNEQFF.

This rearrangement joins TRBV11-3 to TRBJ2-1; D not certain. Germline lookup yields CDR1 SGHNT and CDR2 YENEEA. V lost 1 base to trimming and J lost 6 bases, with 10 bases between them. The CDR3 spans 14 residues. DNA for the CDR3: TGTGCCAGCAGCTTAGCAGGCAGTCCCAATGAGCAGTTCTTC. Its protein product is CASSLAGSPNEQFF.

The chain links TRBV5-1 to TRBJ1-4, with D possibly matching TRBD1 (6 bases). The CDR3 is 14 residues long. The germline V gene encodes CDR1 SGHRS and CDR2 YFSETQ. V was shortened by 2 bases and J by 5 bases, with 10 bases between the two germline ends. CDR3 DNA: TGCGCCAGCAGCTTACAGGGCTTCAATGAAAAACTGTTTTTT. As protein: CASSLQGFNEKLFF.

V gene TRBV11-1 combines with J gene TRBJ2-7; D remains ambiguous. From germline, CDR1 is SGHAT and CDR2 FQDESV (reference sequence). The V end was cut by 1 base, the J end by 4 bases, with 14 bases between. The CDR3 covers 15 residues. CDR3 loop: CASSLEVVGRYEQYF. DNA of the CDR3: TGTGCCAGCAGCTTAGAGGTTGTGGGTAGGTACGAGCAGTACTTC.

This clone was seen once. This chain uses TRBV30 with TRBJ2-7; D is possibly TRBD1 (6 bases). The CDR3 sequence is 13 residues long. Looked up from germline, CDR1 is GTSNPN and CDR2 is SVGIG (reference sequence). With 0 bases removed from V and 3 bases from J, the gap between germline ends came to 9 bases. DNA for the CDR3: TGTGCCTGGAGTGTACAGGGTCTCTACGAGCAGTACTTC. The encoded protein is CAWSVQGLYEQYF.

The chain is built from TRBV7-9 and TRBJ2-3; tentative D call: TRBD1 (5 bases). The CDR3 runs 12 residues. Germline loops: CDR1 SEHNR, CDR2 FQNEAQ (reference sequence). The V end lost 3 bases, the J end lost 5 bases, and 6 bases lay between the germline ends. CDR3 DNA: TGTGCCAGCAGCTTCCAGGGAGATACGCAGTATTTT. This encodes CASSFQGDTQYF.

The chain employs TRBV28 and TRBJ2-1; D call uncertain. Trimming took 5 bases from V and 1 from J, leaving 15 bases between them. This CDR3 spans 16 amino acids. The germline gives CDR1 MDHEN, CDR2 SYDVKM. The CDR3, as DNA: TGTGCCAGCAGTCCCCTTATGCGATTTTCCTACAATGAGCAGTTCTTC. Translation: CASSPLMRFSYNEQFF.

V gene TRBV2 combines with J gene TRBJ2-2; D is uncertain. CDR3 size: 15 residues. Germline CDR1 SNHLY, CDR2 FYNNEI. V lost 2 bases and J 1 base, leaving 8 bases between the germline ends. This CDR3 reads CASSESALNTGELFF. The CDR3 DNA reads as TGTGCCAGCAGTGAATCAGCCCTGAACACCGGGGAGCTGTTTTTT.

This sequence joins TRBV5-4 and TRBJ1-1; tentative D call: TRBD1 (5 bases). The V and J ends lost 5 bases and 0 bases respectively, with 11 bases between them. Germline loops: CDR1 SGHNT, CDR2 YYREEE (reference sequence). CDR3 size: 14 residues. Written as DNA, the CDR3 is TGTGCCAGCAGATCCGGACAACTGAACACTGAAGCTTTCTTT. It specifies CASRSGQLNTEAFF.

J is TRBJ2-5 and V is TRBV6-1; D remains unclear. V was shortened by 6 bases and J by 1 base, with 6 bases between the two germline ends. Per germline, CDR1 MNHNS and CDR2 SASEGT. The CDR3 is made up of 12 amino acids. In nucleotides, the CDR3 is TGTGCCAGCAGACAGATCCAAGAGACCCAGTACTTC. Amino acids: CASRQIQETQYF.

This clone was counted only a few times. This sequence joins TRBV9 and TRBJ2-3; 10 bases are shared with TRBD2. In germline, CDR1 is SGDLS, CDR2 YYNGEE. The CDR3 has 16 amino acids. The junction had 6 bases not matched to a gene; V was cut back by 0 bases and J by 5 bases. This CDR3 is CASSVGAGGPLDTQYF. The DNA for the CDR3 is TGTGCCAGCAGCGTAGGAGCGGGGGGGCCTTTAGATACGCAGTATTTT.

The J gene is TRBJ2-4, the V gene TRBV10-3, with D perhaps given as TRBD1 or TRBD2 (7 bases each). Trimming removed 6 bases from V and 7 bases from J, with 16 bases in between. Germline assignment: CDR1 ENHRY and CDR2 SYGVKD. The CDR3 consists of 14 residues. The CDR3 DNA follows: TGTGCCATCAGCCCAACAGGGGAGGGCAACATTCAGTACTTC. It yields the protein CAISPTGEGNIQYF.

The V call is TRBV5-1, the J call TRBJ2-5; D not certain. The V gene lost 6 bases and the J gene lost 5 bases, with 20 bases spanning the gap. CDR1 and CDR2 (germline): SGHRS, YFSETQ. This CDR3 region has 15 residues. CDR3 protein: CASTVGSFSRETQYF. The CDR3, as DNA: TGCGCCAGCACCGTTGGATCGTTTAGTCGGGAGACCCAGTACTTC. The full variable domain, with the rest looked up from reference TRBV5-1 and TRBJ2-5, is KAGVTQTPRYLIKTRGQQVTLSCSPISGHRSVSWYQQTPGQGLQFLFEYFSETQRNKGNFPGRFSGRQFSNSRSEMNVSTLELGDSALYLCASTVGSFSRETQYFGPGTRLLVL.

V and J are TRBV29-1 and TRBJ1-5, with 7 bases fitting TRBD1. Germline V lookup: CDR1 SQVTM, CDR2 ANQGSEA. With 6 bases clipped from V and 2 bases from J, the junction kept 4 bases outside the gene matches. The CDR3 has 13 residues. The CDR3 DNA reads TGCAGCGTGGGGGACAGCGGCAATCAGCCCCAGCATTTT. Translating it yields CSVGDSGNQPQHF.

About this clone: This same CDR3 is encoded by further DNA sequences in the sample. V and J are TRBV30 and TRBJ2-3, with D tentatively TRBD1 or TRBD2 (5 bases each). The germline CDR1 and CDR2 sequences are GTSNPN and SVGIG (reference sequence). Trimming pared 2 bases from V and 0 bases from J, leaving 15 bases between. The CDR3 has 16 amino acids. Here the CDR3 reads CAWSIIGGTSTDTQYF. The DNA of the CDR3 is TGTGCCTGGAGTATCATTGGGGGAACTAGCACAGATACGCAGTATTTT.

The rearrangement joins TRBV5-1 to TRBJ2-7; D is possibly TRBD2 (5 bases). Trimming left V 4 bases short and J 0 bases short, with 17 bases between. The CDR3 is 16 amino acids. Per the germline V gene, CDR1 is SGHRS and CDR2 is YFSETQ. The CDR3 bases are TGCGCCAGCAGCATAACCGCTCTAGCAGCCTCCTACGAGCAGTACTTC. Its translation is CASSITALAASYEQYF.

The V gene is TRBV27, the J gene TRBJ1-5, with D unresolved. Trimming removed 0 bases at V and 1 base at J, with 7 bases between. Germline V gene data show CDR1 as MNHEY and CDR2 as SMNVEV (reference sequence). This CDR3 has 15 amino acids. The CDR3 DNA is TGTGCCAGCAGTTTATCGATAAGCAGCAATCAGCCCCAGCATTTT. Its translation: CASSLSISSNQPQHF.

The genes are TRBV2 and TRBJ1-1; D is possibly TRBD1 (6 bases). Germline lookup yields CDR1 SNHLY and CDR2 FYNNEI. The V and J ends lost 6 bases and 0 bases respectively, with 11 bases between them. The CDR3 loop spans 14 amino acids. DNA of the CDR3: TGTGCCAGCAGCCAACAGGGAATGAACACTGAAGCTTTCTTT. This codes for CASSQQGMNTEAFF.

The chain employs TRBV28 and TRBJ1-1; TRBD1 agrees at 7 bases. V was pared by 7 bases and J by 8 bases, with 16 bases of the junction left unmatched. The CDR3 has 15 amino acids. CDR1 and CDR2 from the germline V gene are MDHEN and SYDVKM. The DNA for the CDR3 is TGTGCCAGCACCCTCCTTGAGGGGGCGACGAGGGAAGCTTTCTTT. It codes for CASTLLEGATREAFF.

The chain joins TRBV19 to TRBJ2-5; D may be TRBD2 (6 bases). Trimming took 5 bases from V and 1 from J, leaving 14 bases between them. Germline loops: CDR1 LNHDA, CDR2 SQIVND (reference sequence). This CDR3 has 15 residues. CDR3 in DNA: TGTGCCAGTAGTCATGGAGGAGGGGCCCAAGAGACCCAGTACTTC. Translation: CASSHGGGAQETQYF. Full variable domain (missing parts from reference TRBV19 and TRBJ2-5): DGGITQSPKYLFRKEGQNVTLSCEQNLNHDAMYWYRQDPGQGLRLIYYSQIVNDFQKGDIAEGYSVSREKKESFPLTVTSAQKNPTAFYLCASSHGGGAQETQYFGPGTRLLVL.

The chain links TRBV2 to TRBJ2-1; D tentatively fits TRBD1 or TRBD2 (5 bases each). Germline V gene data show CDR1 as SNHLY and CDR2 as FYNNEI. V lost 6 bases and J 0 bases, leaving 21 bases between the germline ends. The CDR3 extends over 18 amino acids. CDR3 sequence reads: CASRILLDMGRSYNEQFF. The CDR3 bases are TGTGCCAGCAGAATCCTACTAGACATGGGGCGCTCCTACAATGAGCAGTTCTTC.

The chain employs TRBV12-5 and TRBJ1-6, with D perhaps TRBD1 (5 bases). Germline values: CDR1 LGHNT, CDR2 FRNRAP. The CDR3 contains 13 residues. Trimming removed 7 bases at V and 11 bases at J, with 15 bases between. CDR3 nucleotides: TGTGCTAGTGTCCCGCGGGGGAACACACCCCTCCACTTT. Residues: CASVPRGNTPLHF.

This clone appeared a few times. V gene TRBV6-1 combines with J gene TRBJ1-4; D is unresolved. The CDR3 is made up of 15 amino acids. The germline V and J ends were trimmed by 4 bases and 0 bases, with 9 bases remaining between them. Germline-derived CDR1 and CDR2 are MNHNS and SASEGT. CDR3: CASSVIQATNEKLFF. The CDR3 DNA reads as TGTGCCAGCAGTGTAATCCAGGCAACTAATGAAAAACTGTTTTTT.

The CDR3, as DNA: TGTGCCATGTCAAGGGAGATGAACACTGAAGCTTTCTTT. Its protein is CAMSREMNTEAFF. The chain combines TRBV10-3 with TRBJ1-1; no reliable D call. The CDR3 has 13 amino acids. The V and J ends lost 9 bases and 0 bases respectively, with 11 bases between them. Germline CDR1 is ENHRY and CDR2 is SYGVKD.

This clone counts as large. The chain uses TRBV6-1 and TRBJ2-7; D is perhaps TRBD2 (6 bases). The germline V gene encodes CDR1 MNHNS and CDR2 SASEGT. The CDR3 has 15 residues. V was clipped by 6 bases and J by 0 bases, with 15 bases between them. As DNA, the CDR3 is TGTGCCAGCAGAATGGGGGACGGGAGCTCCTACGAGCAGTACGTC. Residues: CASRMGDGSSYEQYV.

This clone was counted only a few times. This rearrangement joins TRBV7-3 to TRBJ2-5; possibly TRBD1 for D (5 bases). CDR3 length: 14 residues. CDR1 SGHTA and CDR2 FQGTGA come from the germline V gene. Trimming took 1 base from V and 5 from J, leaving 11 bases between them. CDR3 sequence (DNA): TGTGCCAGCAGCTTAAAGGGTCCAGGGGAGACCCAGTACTTC. Its translation: CASSLKGPGETQYF.

CDR3 nucleotide sequence: TGTGCCAGCAGTTACTCACGACTCCCCTCAGCCCAGCATTTT. This translates into CASSYSRLPSAQHF. The chain uses TRBV6-5 and TRBJ1-5, with D hard to call. Germline V gene lookup returns CDR1 MNHEY and CDR2 SVGAGI. Trimming shortened V by 0 bases and J by 11 bases, and 14 bases separated the two germline ends. The CDR3 totals 14 residues.

The chain is built from TRBV19 and TRBJ1-1; no clear D gene. Trimming shortened V by 7 bases and J by 0 bases, and 12 bases separated the two germline ends. This CDR3 is built from 14 residues. From germline, CDR1 is LNHDA and CDR2 SQIVND (reference sequence). The CDR3 DNA reads as TGTGCCAGTACCCTAAACCCCCTGAACACTGAAGCTTTCTTT. Its protein product is CASTLNPLNTEAFF. The complete variable domain, with remaining parts taken from reference TRBV19 and TRBJ1-1, reads DGGITQSPKYLFRKEGQNVTLSCEQNLNHDAMYWYRQDPGQGLRLIYYSQIVNDFQKGDIAEGYSVSREKKESFPLTVTSAQKNPTAFYLCASTLNPLNTEAFFGQGTRLTVV.